This entry concerns a single T cell receptor beta chain. The record originates from a study of blood T cell repertoires in COVID-19. Study in general: From T cells, B-cell-depleted T cells, or PBMCs came the material, which was cDNA or gDNA.

Original data processing: It was from reference gene primer amplification that nucleated cell counts were estimated. The data were produced by immunoSEQ multiplex PCR, yet TCRdb's version contains in-frame clones alone and is incomplete. The V and J calls and clone size come from that table; D and trimming were worked out from the DNA. There are under 300,000 clones in the sample; about 87% occur only once, and roughly 1.6% lies in the top ten. Deletions cut 6 bases from V and 1 base from J, with 6 bases between. The CDR3 is 12 residues long. This chain uses TRBV12-3 or TRBV12-4 with TRBJ1-2; D unclear. This clonotype was sampled from a woman aged 45-65 years who had recovered from COVID-19. What was sequenced was PBMCs or T cells enriched from blood (not recorded which). The CDR3 sequence: CASSESNYGYTF. The CDR3, as DNA: TGTGCCAGCAGCGAGAGTAACTATGGCTACACCTTC.